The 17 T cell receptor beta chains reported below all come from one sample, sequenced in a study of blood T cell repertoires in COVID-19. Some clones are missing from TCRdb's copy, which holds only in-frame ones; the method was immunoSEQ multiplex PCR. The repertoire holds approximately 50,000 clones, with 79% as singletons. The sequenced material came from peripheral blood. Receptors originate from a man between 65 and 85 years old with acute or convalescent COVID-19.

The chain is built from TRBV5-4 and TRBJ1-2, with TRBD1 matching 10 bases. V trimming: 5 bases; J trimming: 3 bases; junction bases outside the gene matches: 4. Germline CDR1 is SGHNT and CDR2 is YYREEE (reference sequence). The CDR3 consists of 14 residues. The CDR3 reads CASRSDRGDYGYTF. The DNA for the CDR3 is TGTGCCAGCAGATCGGACAGGGGGGACTATGGCTACACCTTC.

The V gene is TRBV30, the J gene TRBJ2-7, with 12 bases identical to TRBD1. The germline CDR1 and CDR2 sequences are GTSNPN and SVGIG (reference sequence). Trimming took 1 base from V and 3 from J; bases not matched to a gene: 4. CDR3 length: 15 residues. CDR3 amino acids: CAWSGGQGAFYEQYF. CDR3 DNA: TGTGCCTGGAGTGGGGGACAGGGGGCCTTCTACGAGCAGTACTTC.

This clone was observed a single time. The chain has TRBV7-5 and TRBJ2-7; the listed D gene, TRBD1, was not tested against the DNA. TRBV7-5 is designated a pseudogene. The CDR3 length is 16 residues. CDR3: CVRSTSDSQSSYEQYF. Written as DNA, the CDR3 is TGTGTCAGAAGCACCTCGGACAGCCAAAGCTCCTACGAGCAGTACTTC.

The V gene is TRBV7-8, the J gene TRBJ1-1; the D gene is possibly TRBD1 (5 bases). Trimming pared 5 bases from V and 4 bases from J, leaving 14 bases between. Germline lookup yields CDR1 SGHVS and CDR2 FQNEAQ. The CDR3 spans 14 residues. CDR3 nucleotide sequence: TGTGCCAGCAGCCCGCGGGGCGCGAGCACTGAAGCTTTCTTT. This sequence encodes CASSPRGASTEAFF.

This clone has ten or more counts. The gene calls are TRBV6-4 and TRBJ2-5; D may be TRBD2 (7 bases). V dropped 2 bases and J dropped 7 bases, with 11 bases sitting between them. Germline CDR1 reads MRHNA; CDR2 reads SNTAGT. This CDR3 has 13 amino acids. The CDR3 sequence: CASSDGRGATQYF. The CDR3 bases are TGTGCCAGCAGTGACGGTCGGGGGGCGACCCAGTACTTC.

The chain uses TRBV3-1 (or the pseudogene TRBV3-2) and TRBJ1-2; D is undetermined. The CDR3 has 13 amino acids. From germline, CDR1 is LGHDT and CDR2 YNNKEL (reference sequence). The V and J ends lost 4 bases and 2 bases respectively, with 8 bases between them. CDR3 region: CASSRPGNYGYTF. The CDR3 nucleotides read TGTGCCAGCAGCCGTCCGGGGAACTATGGCTACACCTTC.

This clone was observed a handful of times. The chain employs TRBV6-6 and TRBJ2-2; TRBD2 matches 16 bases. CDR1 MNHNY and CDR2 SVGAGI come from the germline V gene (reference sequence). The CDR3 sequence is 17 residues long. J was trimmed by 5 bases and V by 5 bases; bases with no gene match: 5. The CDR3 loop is CASSRGLAGGPTGELFF. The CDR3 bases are TGTGCCAGCAGTCGGGGACTAGCGGGAGGGCCTACCGGGGAGCTGTTTTTT.

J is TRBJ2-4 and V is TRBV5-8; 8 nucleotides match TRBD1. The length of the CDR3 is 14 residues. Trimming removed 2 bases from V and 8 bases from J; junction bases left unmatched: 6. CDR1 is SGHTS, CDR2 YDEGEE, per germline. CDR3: CASSLLAQGDIQYF. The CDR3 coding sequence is TGTGCCAGCAGCTTACTGGCACAGGGGGACATTCAGTACTTC.

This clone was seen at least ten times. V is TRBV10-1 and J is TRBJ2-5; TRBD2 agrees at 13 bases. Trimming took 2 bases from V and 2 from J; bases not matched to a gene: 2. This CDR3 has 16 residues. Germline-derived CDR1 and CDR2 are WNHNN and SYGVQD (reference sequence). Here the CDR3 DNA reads TGCGCCAGCAGTGAGGGACTAGCGGGGGAGCAAGAGACCCAGTACTTC. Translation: CASSEGLAGEQETQYF.

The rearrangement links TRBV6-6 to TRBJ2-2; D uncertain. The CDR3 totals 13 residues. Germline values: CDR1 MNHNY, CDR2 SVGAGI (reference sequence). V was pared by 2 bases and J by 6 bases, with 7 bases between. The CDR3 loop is CASSYRSSGELFF. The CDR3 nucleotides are TGTGCCAGCAGTTACCGGTCCTCCGGGGAGCTGTTTTTT.

In DNA, the CDR3 is TGTGCCAGTAGTGGGGGCCAGAATAGCAATCAGCCCCAGCATTTT. Amino acids: CASSGGQNSNQPQHF. V gene TRBV19 combines with J gene TRBJ1-5; D is perhaps TRBD1 (6 bases). Germline V gene sequence: CDR1 LNHDA, CDR2 SQIVND (reference sequence). V gave up 5 bases and J gave up 0 bases, with 11 bases separating them. The CDR3 is 15 amino acids.

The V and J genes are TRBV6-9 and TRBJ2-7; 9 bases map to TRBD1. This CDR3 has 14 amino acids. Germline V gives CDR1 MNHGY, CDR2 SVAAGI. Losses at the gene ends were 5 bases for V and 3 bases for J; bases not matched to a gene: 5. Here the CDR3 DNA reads TGTGCCAGCAGTACCCCGGGACAGGGCTACGAGCAGTACTTC. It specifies CASSTPGQGYEQYF.

The CDR3: CASSVEGSGNTIYF. In DNA, the CDR3 is TGTGCCAGCAGCGTCGAGGGCTCTGGAAACACCATATATTTT. V gene TRBV9 combines with J gene TRBJ1-3, with D unresolved. Trimming took off 2 bases at V and 0 bases at J, with 6 bases between the two ends. This CDR3 has 14 amino acids. CDR1 is SGDLS, CDR2 YYNGEE, per germline.

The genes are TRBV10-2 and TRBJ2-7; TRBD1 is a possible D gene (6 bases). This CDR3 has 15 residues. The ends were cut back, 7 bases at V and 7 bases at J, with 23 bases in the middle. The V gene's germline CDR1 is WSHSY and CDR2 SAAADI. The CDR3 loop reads CASITYRDNKKEQYF. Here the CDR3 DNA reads TGCGCCAGCATCACCTATCGGGACAATAAGAAGGAGCAGTACTTC.

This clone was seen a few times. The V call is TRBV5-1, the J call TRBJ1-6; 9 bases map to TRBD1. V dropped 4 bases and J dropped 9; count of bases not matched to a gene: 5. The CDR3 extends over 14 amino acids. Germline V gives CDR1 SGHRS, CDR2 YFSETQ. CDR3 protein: CASSQGTGLSPLHF. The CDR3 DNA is TGCGCCAGCAGCCAAGGGACAGGGCTTTCACCCCTCCACTTT. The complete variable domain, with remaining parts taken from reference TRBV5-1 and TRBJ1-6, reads KAGVTQTPRYLIKTRGQQVTLSCSPISGHRSVSWYQQTPGQGLQFLFEYFSETQRNKGNFPGRFSGRQFSNSRSEMNVSTLELGDSALYLCASSQGTGLSPLHFGNGTRLTVT.

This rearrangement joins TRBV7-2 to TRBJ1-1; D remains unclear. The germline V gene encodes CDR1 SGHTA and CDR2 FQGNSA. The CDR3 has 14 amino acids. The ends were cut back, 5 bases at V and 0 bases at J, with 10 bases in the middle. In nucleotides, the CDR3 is TGTGCCAGCAGCGCCCAGCGGTTGAACACTGAAGCTTTCTTT. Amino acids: CASSAQRLNTEAFF.

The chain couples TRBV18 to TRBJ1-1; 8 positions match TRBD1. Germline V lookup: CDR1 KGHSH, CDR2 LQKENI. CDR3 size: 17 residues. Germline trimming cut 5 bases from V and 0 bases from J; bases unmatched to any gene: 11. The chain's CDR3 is CASSTVQGANMNTEAFF. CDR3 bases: TGTGCCAGCTCAACGGTGCAGGGGGCGAATATGAACACTGAAGCTTTCTTT.